The 10 T cell receptor beta chains below were found in one sample sequenced in a study of T cell repertoires in cytomegalovirus infection. TCRdb used MiXCR to reprocess the reads, holding one entry per CDR3 protein. The table has under 850,000 distinct CDR3 sequences, about 40% seen once; the top ten hold around 2.8%. Sequenced sample: PBMCs. The receptor source for this set is a human donor in good health (CMV status not recorded). Some clones in this sample may be carry-over from other donors' samples.

Only a few counts were recorded for this clonotype. J is TRBJ1-4 and V is TRBV25-1; 8 nucleotides align to TRBD1. The ends lost 0 bases at V and 3 bases at J; junction bases unmatched: 15. This CDR3 has 20 residues. Per the germline V gene, CDR1 is MGHDK and CDR2 is SYGVNS. Written as DNA, the CDR3 is TGTGCCAGCAGTGAATATATGGGCCTCCAGGGGGCCAGGCCTAATGAAAAACTGTTTTTT. Protein product: CASSEYMGLQGARPNEKLFF.

The chain employs TRBV5-6 and TRBJ1-4, with a tentative D call TRBD1 (6 bases). The V end lost 4 bases, the J end lost 5 bases, and 12 bases lay between the germline ends. Germline assignment: CDR1 SGHDT and CDR2 YYEEEE. This CDR3 is built from 14 residues. The DNA for the CDR3 is TGTGCCAGCAGCCCGGCAAGGGGGAATGAAAAACTGTTTTTT. It codes for CASSPARGNEKLFF.

This chain joins TRBV12-3 or TRBV12-4 and TRBJ2-1, with 7 positions matching TRBD2. This CDR3 has 14 residues. The V segment lost 7 bases and the J segment 0 bases; nucleotides outside the gene matches: 3. CDR3 loop: CASIGGSSYNEQFF. CDR3 DNA: TGTGCCAGCATAGGCGGGAGCTCCTACAATGAGCAGTTCTTC.

Only a few counts were recorded for this clonotype. The J gene is TRBJ2-7, the V gene TRBV28; 7 bases match TRBD2. V trimming: 6 bases; J trimming: 0 bases; junction bases outside the gene matches: 8. Germline V CDR1 and CDR2: MDHEN, SYDVKM. The CDR3 covers 15 residues. CDR3 residues: CASSGGTARSYEQYF. The DNA for the CDR3 is TGTGCCAGCAGCGGGGGGACCGCTCGCTCCTACGAGCAGTACTTC.

The chain recombines TRBV29-1 with TRBJ2-3; D ambiguous. V was clipped by 3 bases and J by 3 bases, with 13 bases between them. Germline V CDR1 and CDR2: SQVTM, ANQGSEA. This CDR3 has 14 amino acids. In DNA, the CDR3 is TGCAGCGTTGATTCCGGAGTTCGAACAGATACGCAGTATTTT. Translation gives CSVDSGVRTDTQYF.

CDR3 sequence: CASSLPSQGTRRNIQYF. Here the CDR3 DNA reads TGTGCCAGCAGTTTGCCATCACAGGGTACAAGGAGAAACATTCAGTACTTC. This chain joins TRBV28 and TRBJ2-4; a weak D match, TRBD1 (6 bases). Germline assignment: CDR1 MDHEN and CDR2 SYDVKM. Trimming shortened V by 3 bases and J by 6 bases, and 21 bases separated the two germline ends. The CDR3 consists of 17 residues. Supplemented by reference TRBV28 and TRBJ2-4, the full variable domain reads DVKVTQSSRYLVKRTGEKVFLECVQDMDHENMFWYRQDPGLGLRLIYFSYDVKMKEKGDIPEGYSVSREKKERFSLILESASTNQTSMYLCASSLPSQGTRRNIQYFGAGTRLSVL.

V gene TRBV28 combines with J gene TRBJ2-7; no reliable D call. This CDR3 is built from 14 residues. V dropped 6 bases and J dropped 3 bases, with 15 bases sitting between them. CDR1 and CDR2 (germline): MDHEN, SYDVKM. This chain's CDR3 is CASRLNVGIYEQYF. CDR3 coding DNA: TGTGCCAGCAGACTTAACGTAGGGATCTACGAGCAGTACTTC. Based on the CDR3 plus reference TRBV28 and TRBJ2-7, the full variable domain is DVKVTQSSRYLVKRTGEKVFLECVQDMDHENMFWYRQDPGLGLRLIYFSYDVKMKEKGDIPEGYSVSREKKERFSLILESASTNQTSMYLCASRLNVGIYEQYFGPGTRLTVT.

This clonotype was counted ten times or more. The gene calls are TRBV7-2 and TRBJ2-2, with D perhaps matching TRBD1 (6 bases). CDR3 length: 14 amino acids. With 5 bases removed from V and 6 bases from J, the gap between germline ends came to 13 bases. CDR1 and CDR2 (germline): SGHTA, FQGNSA. For the CDR3, the DNA is TGTGCCAGCAGCCCCACAGGGTTGGCCGGGGAGCTGTTTTTT. The encoded protein is CASSPTGLAGELFF.

This clonotype was seen a handful of times. A read error may explain this, as a much larger clone is one base away. The J gene is TRBJ2-3, the V gene TRBV7-9; tentatively, D is TRBD1 (6 bases). Germline CDR1 is SEHNR and CDR2 is FQNEAQ (reference sequence). V shed 5 bases and J shed 1 base, with 10 bases lying between them. The length of the CDR3 is 14 residues. This chain's CDR3 is CASSIGQRTDTQYF. For the CDR3, the DNA is TGTGCCAGCAGCATCGGACAGCGCACAGATACGCAGTATTTT.

The chain combines TRBV19 with TRBJ1-1; TRBD1 is a possible D gene (5 bases). CDR3 length equals 12 residues. Deletions cut 6 bases from V and 9 bases from J, with 14 bases between. Germline assignment: CDR1 LNHDA and CDR2 SQIVND (reference sequence). The CDR3 here is CASSILGAKAFF. In nucleotides, the CDR3 is TGTGCCAGTAGCATTCTAGGGGCAAAAGCTTTCTTT.